A single sample is the source of the 32 T cell receptor beta chains below, sequenced in a study of T cell responses to AZD1222 COVID-19 vaccine. The method was immunoSEQ multiplex PCR; TCRdb's version includes in-frame clones alone and lacks a portion of them. This table has about 150,000 clones, approximately 90% appearing once. The sample was peripheral blood, taken 28 days after the second AZD1222 dose. The receptors originated from an adult who received the AZD1222 COVID-19 vaccine.

The genes are TRBV18 and TRBJ2-7; no firm D call. The CDR3 consists of 16 residues. CDR1 and CDR2 (germline): KGHSH, LQKENI. Trimming pared 5 bases from V and 2 bases from J, leaving 19 bases between. CDR3 sequence (DNA): TGTGCCAGCTCAACGCCGAACCCGGACGGACCCTACGAGCAGTACTTC. This codes for CASSTPNPDGPYEQYF.

The chain recombines TRBV18 with TRBJ1-2; 7 bases line up with TRBD1. The junction had 12 bases not matched to a gene; V was cut back by 5 bases and J by 6 bases. The CDR3 covers 15 residues. In germline, CDR1 is KGHSH, CDR2 LQKENI. CDR3 sequence (DNA): TGTGCCAGCTCATCAGAGCACAGGGGCCAGGATGGCTACACCTTC. Residues: CASSSEHRGQDGYTF.

The gene calls are TRBV19 and TRBJ1-3; a possible D gene is TRBD1 (6 bases). Germline CDR1 and CDR2: LNHDA and SQIVND (reference sequence). Trimming pared 7 bases from V and 8 bases from J, leaving 12 bases between. The CDR3 has 12 residues. CDR3 amino acids: CASNDRWDTIYF. CDR3 nucleotides: TGTGCCAGTAACGACAGGTGGGACACCATATATTTT.

The chain joins TRBV24-1 to TRBJ2-3, with 8 bases fitting TRBD2. Germline trimming cut 8 bases from V and 5 bases from J; bases unmatched to any gene: 5. This CDR3 spans 13 amino acids. Germline V gene sequence: CDR1 KGHDR, CDR2 SFDVKD. The CDR3 region has the DNA TGTGCCACCACCGGGGGGGCTGAAGATACGCAGTATTTT. Encoded protein: CATTGGAEDTQYF.

This clone turned up a few times. This chain connects TRBV10-3 to TRBJ1-3; TRBD1 agrees at 7 bases. Unmatched junction bases numbered 13, after V lost 10 bases and J lost 7 bases. Germline V gene sequence: CDR1 ENHRY, CDR2 SYGVKD. The CDR3 consists of 14 residues. The CDR3 DNA reads as TGTGCCACCGCCGACTCAGGGGGGGACAACACCATATATTTT. Its translation is CATADSGGDNTIYF.

This sequence joins TRBV10-3 and TRBJ1-2, with 7 bases aligning to TRBD1. The V gene's germline CDR1 is ENHRY and CDR2 SYGVKD. Losses at the gene ends were 3 bases for V and 8 bases for J; bases not matched to a gene: 12. This CDR3 has 15 residues. DNA of the CDR3: TGTGCCATCAGTGAAGGGCATGAGGGGGCGGGCGGCTACACCTTC. Its protein product is CAISEGHEGAGGYTF.

The V call is TRBV19, the J call TRBJ2-3, with D perhaps TRBD1 (6 bases). Germline lookup yields CDR1 LNHDA and CDR2 SQIVND (reference sequence). This CDR3 has 15 amino acids. V lost 6 bases and J lost 4, with 17 bases in between. CDR3 protein: CASREGGKGADTQYF. As DNA, the CDR3 is TGTGCCAGTAGGGAAGGGGGAAAGGGGGCAGATACGCAGTATTTT.

The V gene is TRBV3-1 (or the pseudogene TRBV3-2), the J gene TRBJ1-1; tentative D call: TRBD1 (5 bases). Germline V gives CDR1 LGHDT, CDR2 YNNKEL (reference sequence). V lost 5 bases to trimming and J lost 1 base, with 14 bases between them. The CDR3 has 15 amino acids. The CDR3 loop is CASSSQRRGNTEAFF. The CDR3, as DNA: TGTGCCAGCAGCTCCCAAAGGAGGGGGAACACTGAAGCTTTCTTT.

The chain is built from TRBV5-1 and TRBJ1-1; D is ambiguous. The CDR3 covers 14 residues. Trimming pared 1 base from V and 4 bases from J, leaving 11 bases between. Germline V gene data show CDR1 as SGHRS and CDR2 as YFSETQ. The CDR3 region is CASSLLVVGTEAFF. The DNA of the CDR3 is TGCGCCAGCAGCTTGCTGGTAGTCGGCACTGAAGCTTTCTTT.

The chain uses TRBV27 and TRBJ1-2, with 11 positions matching TRBD1. Trimming removed 5 bases from V and 8 bases from J; junction bases left unmatched: 16. Looked up from germline, CDR1 is MNHEY and CDR2 is SMNVEV (reference sequence). The CDR3 covers 17 residues. DNA for the CDR3: TGTGCCAGCAGTGTCCTCCGGGACAGGGGGATGGCGGGAGGCTACACCTTC. It translates to CASSVLRDRGMAGGYTF.

V is TRBV6-5 and J is TRBJ1-6, with 7 bases aligning to TRBD1. Germline lookup yields CDR1 MNHEY and CDR2 SVGAGI. There are 15 residues in the CDR3. V lost 2 bases and J lost 8; bases outside the gene matches: 6. The CDR3 region is CASSYLGQGDSPLHF. The CDR3 DNA reads as TGTGCCAGCAGTTACCTAGGTCAGGGGGATTCACCCCTCCACTTT.

The gene calls are TRBV27 and TRBJ1-1; 7 bases are shared with TRBD1. The V and J ends lost 4 bases and 1 base, in that order; junction bases with no gene match: 3. The CDR3 is made up of 14 amino acids. CDR1 MNHEY and CDR2 SMNVEV come from the germline V gene (reference sequence). The CDR3 sequence: CASSSRDRNTEAFF. CDR3 sequence (DNA): TGTGCCAGCAGTTCTCGGGACAGGAACACTGAAGCTTTCTTT.

The rearrangement uses TRBV27 and TRBJ2-7, with a tentative D call TRBD2 (6 bases). The germline V gene encodes CDR1 MNHEY and CDR2 SMNVEV (reference sequence). V lost 5 bases to trimming and J lost 7 bases, with 21 bases between them. This CDR3 region has 15 residues. This CDR3 reads CASSPRVPGGEEQYF. DNA for the CDR3: TGTGCCAGCAGTCCCAGGGTACCAGGAGGGGAAGAGCAGTACTTC.

The CDR3 sequence: CASSARLGNEQFF. The CDR3 coding sequence is TGTGCCAGTAGTGCCCGACTAGGCAATGAGCAGTTCTTC. The chain uses TRBV19 and TRBJ2-1; maybe TRBD2 (6 bases). Looked up from germline, CDR1 is LNHDA and CDR2 is SQIVND (reference sequence). The V end was cut by 5 bases, the J end by 6 bases, with 11 bases between. The CDR3 loop spans 13 amino acids.

The chain recombines TRBV19 with TRBJ2-5; D possibly corresponds to TRBD1 (6 bases). The CDR3 contains 16 residues. Germline V gives CDR1 LNHDA, CDR2 SQIVND (reference sequence). The V and J ends lost 6 bases and 3 bases respectively, with 20 bases between them. The CDR3 loop is CASSSHGAGVKETQYF. DNA for the CDR3: TGTGCCAGTAGCTCCCACGGGGCAGGGGTGAAAGAGACCCAGTACTTC.

The V gene is TRBV19, the J gene TRBJ1-5, with 9 bases fitting TRBD1. This CDR3 region has 16 residues. Germline CDR1 is LNHDA and CDR2 is SQIVND (reference sequence). The V gene end was trimmed by 4 bases and the J gene end by 7 bases; junction bases not matched to a gene: 11. CDR3 sequence reads: CASSTPPGTGIQPQHF. The CDR3 nucleotides are TGTGCCAGTAGTACCCCACCAGGGACAGGGATACAGCCCCAGCATTTT. Supplemented by reference TRBV19 and TRBJ1-5, the full variable domain reads DGGITQSPKYLFRKEGQNVTLSCEQNLNHDAMYWYRQDPGQGLRLIYYSQIVNDFQKGDIAEGYSVSREKKESFPLTVTSAQKNPTAFYLCASSTPPGTGIQPQHFGDGTRLSIL.

The chain employs TRBV19 and TRBJ2-1, with TRBD1 matching 11 bases. CDR3 length: 15 residues. The ends lost 4 bases at V and 8 bases at J; junction bases unmatched: 7. Germline values: CDR1 LNHDA, CDR2 SQIVND (reference sequence). The CDR3 DNA sequence: TGTGCCAGTAGTACGGACAGGGGGCGCCCCGATGAGCAGTTCTTC. This translates into CASSTDRGRPDEQFF.

The genes are TRBV7-6 and TRBJ2-5; possibly TRBD1 for D (6 bases). V was trimmed by 1 base and J by 4 bases, leaving 13 bases between them. CDR3 length: 15 residues. Germline values: CDR1 SGHVS, CDR2 FNYEAQ. CDR3 residues: CASSLGQGIRETQYF. In DNA, the CDR3 is TGTGCCAGCAGCTTAGGGCAGGGGATTCGAGAGACCCAGTACTTC. Full variable domain (outside the CDR3, taken from reference TRBV7-6 and TRBJ2-5): GAGVSQSPRYKVTKRGQDVALRCDPISGHVSLYWYRQALGQGPEFLTYFNYEAQQDKSGLPNDRFSAERPEGSISTLTIQRTEQRDSAMYRCASSLGQGIRETQYFGPGTRLLVL.

The chain links TRBV7-2 to TRBJ2-1, with D unresolved. Between the trimmed V and J ends, which lost 4 bases and 4 bases, there was a span of 8 bases. Germline V gene sequence: CDR1 SGHTA, CDR2 FQGNSA. This CDR3 has 13 amino acids. This chain's CDR3 is CASSWQNYNEQFF. The CDR3 DNA follows: TGTGCCAGCAGCTGGCAGAATTACAATGAGCAGTTCTTC.

This clone was observed once. This chain links TRBV28 with TRBJ1-2; 8 nucleotides agree with TRBD1. Germline CDR1 is MDHEN and CDR2 is SYDVKM. There are 15 residues in the CDR3. Trimming at V came to 6 bases and at J to 1 base, leaving 7 bases not matched to a gene. The CDR3 is CASRPQGALNYGYTF. The CDR3 nucleotides are TGTGCCAGCAGGCCTCAGGGGGCGCTTAACTATGGCTACACCTTC.

The V call is TRBV5-1, the J call TRBJ2-3; 12 bases map to TRBD2. V shed 4 bases, J shed 0 bases, and the junction held 3 bases outside the gene matches. CDR1 and CDR2 (germline): SGHRS, YFSETQ. This CDR3 has 16 residues. In nucleotides, the CDR3 is TGCGCCAGCAGCACCGGGACTAGCGGGAGCACAGATACGCAGTATTTT. It specifies CASSTGTSGSTDTQYF.

In this sample, this clone turned up once. The rearrangement joins TRBV24-1 to TRBJ1-2; D remains unclear. V shed 6 bases and J shed 4 bases, with 14 bases lying between them. This CDR3 is 14 amino acids long. The V gene's germline CDR1 is KGHDR and CDR2 SFDVKD. The CDR3 coding sequence is TGTGCCACCAGTCCCATATCCGTACTCTATGGCTACACCTTC. Protein product: CATSPISVLYGYTF.

The chain carries TRBV6-5 and TRBJ1-1, with D perhaps TRBD1 (6 bases). The CDR3 totals 16 residues. V lost 3 bases and J 3 bases, leaving 17 bases between the germline ends. CDR1 and CDR2 (germline): MNHEY, SVGAGI. The CDR3 here is CASSYPDDGGDTEAFF. The CDR3 region has the DNA TGTGCCAGCAGTTATCCCGACGACGGGGGCGACACTGAAGCTTTCTTT.

The chain links TRBV6-5 to TRBJ2-1; 11 bases map to TRBD2. The CDR3 length is 16 residues. CDR1 is MNHEY and CDR2 is SVGAGI in the germline V gene. The ends lost 4 bases at V and 5 bases at J; junction bases unmatched: 7. The CDR3 here is CASSSSGTSGNNEQFF. CDR3 DNA sequence: TGTGCCAGCAGTTCCTCCGGGACTAGCGGTAACAATGAGCAGTTCTTC.

The rearrangement uses TRBV5-6 and TRBJ1-3; 7 nucleotides match TRBD1. Looked up from germline, CDR1 is SGHDT and CDR2 is YYEEEE. The CDR3 consists of 16 residues. J was trimmed by 2 bases and V by 4 bases; bases with no gene match: 9. CDR3 region: CASSRRTGWPGNTIYF. The CDR3 region has the DNA TGTGCCAGCAGCCGTCGGACAGGTTGGCCTGGAAACACCATATATTTT.

The chain recombines TRBV7-9 with TRBJ2-7; 9 nucleotides align to TRBD1. The length of the CDR3 is 15 residues. CDR1 is SEHNR, CDR2 FQNEAQ, per germline (reference sequence). Germline trimming cut 1 base from V and 5 bases from J; bases unmatched to any gene: 6. The CDR3 DNA is TGTGCCAGCAGCTTAGTACAGGGGGCTATCAACGAGCAGTACTTC. It codes for CASSLVQGAINEQYF.

The V call is TRBV5-1, the J call TRBJ2-2; 10 bases agree with TRBD1. The CDR3 is 15 residues long. V was pared by 4 bases and J by 3 bases, with 3 bases of the junction left unmatched. From germline, CDR1 is SGHRS and CDR2 YFSETQ. The CDR3 nucleotides are TGCGCCAGCAGCGCCGGGACAGGGGACACCGGGGAGCTGTTTTTT. Residues: CASSAGTGDTGELFF.

The chain recombines TRBV7-9 with TRBJ2-7; D call uncertain. V lost 2 bases to trimming and J lost 0 bases, with 2 bases between them. Germline CDR1 is SEHNR and CDR2 is FQNEAQ (reference sequence). This CDR3 is 12 amino acids long. The CDR3, as DNA: TGTGCCAGCAGCTTAAACTCCTACGAGCAGTACTTC. Its translation: CASSLNSYEQYF.

This clone was counted a few times. This chain uses TRBV27 with TRBJ2-3; 7 bases match TRBD2. There are 17 residues in the CDR3. Germline V CDR1 and CDR2: MNHEY, SMNVEV (reference sequence). J was trimmed by 0 bases and V by 5 bases; bases with no gene match: 11. DNA of the CDR3: TGTGCCAGCAGTCCGAGGGGACTACTCCTCAGCACAGATACGCAGTATTTT. Encoded protein: CASSPRGLLLSTDTQYF.

This rearrangement joins TRBV5-8 to TRBJ1-2; TRBD1 aligns across 10 bases. The germline gives CDR1 SGHTS, CDR2 YDEGEE. After removal of 5 bases from V and 4 bases from J, the junction contained 5 bases not matched to a gene. The CDR3 consists of 14 residues. The CDR3, as DNA: TGTGCCAGCAGGGGACAGGGGAACAGCTATGGCTACACCTTC. Residues: CASRGQGNSYGYTF. Together with reference TRBV5-8 and TRBJ1-2, the CDR3 gives the full variable domain: EAGVTQSPTHLIKTRGQQATLRCSPISGHTSVYWYQQALGLGLQFLLWYDEGEERNRGNFPPRFSGRQFPNYSSELNVNALELEDSALYLCASRGQGNSYGYTFGSGTRLTVV.

The chain carries TRBV6-1 and TRBJ1-2; D not resolved. The CDR3 totals 13 residues. Germline-derived CDR1 and CDR2 are MNHNS and SASEGT. V lost 0 bases and J 4 bases, leaving 6 bases between the germline ends. The CDR3, as DNA: TGTGCCAGCAGTGAAGCGGGCCGCTATGGCTACACCTTC. Amino acids: CASSEAGRYGYTF.

This chain links TRBV7-2 with TRBJ2-7; TRBD1 matches at 7 bases. Per the germline V gene, CDR1 is SGHTA and CDR2 is FQGNSA. The CDR3 runs 15 residues. V shed 3 bases, J shed 4 bases, and the junction held 9 bases outside the gene matches. CDR3 bases: TGTGCCAGCAGCTTGGATGGACAGGTCGGGTACGAGCAGTACTTC. Its protein product is CASSLDGQVGYEQYF.